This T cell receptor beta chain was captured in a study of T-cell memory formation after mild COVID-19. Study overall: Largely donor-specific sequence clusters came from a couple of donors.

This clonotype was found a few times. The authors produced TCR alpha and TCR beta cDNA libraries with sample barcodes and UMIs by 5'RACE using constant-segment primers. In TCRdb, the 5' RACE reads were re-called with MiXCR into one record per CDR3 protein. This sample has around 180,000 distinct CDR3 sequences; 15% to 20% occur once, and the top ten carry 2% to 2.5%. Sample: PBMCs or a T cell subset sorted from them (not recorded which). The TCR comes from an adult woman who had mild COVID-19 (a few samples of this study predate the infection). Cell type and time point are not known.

The CDR3 loop reads CASSFLASGSRGETQYF. The CDR3 DNA sequence: TGTGCCAGCAGCTTCTTGGCTAGCGGGAGCCGAGGGGAGACCCAGTACTTC. J is TRBJ2-5 and V is TRBV7-2, with 10 nucleotides matching TRBD2. The CDR3 is 17 residues long. Per the germline V gene, CDR1 is SGHTA and CDR2 is FQGNSA. The V and J ends lost 3 bases and 5 bases, in that order; junction bases with no gene match: 12.